The 18 T cell receptor beta chains given below trace back to one sample, sequenced in a study of T cell repertoires in cytomegalovirus infection. For these TCRs, the target antigens are not known. TCRdb analysed the reads with MiXCR anew, one entry per CDR3 protein. The data show some 900,000 distinct CDR3 sequences, 32% seen once. Sample: cultured CD8+ T cells from PBMCs, taken from culture after CMV antigen stimulation. These receptors came from a human donor in good health (CMV status not recorded). Some clones in this sample may be carry-over from other donors' samples.

The chain uses TRBV27 and TRBJ2-2; 10 bases align to TRBD2. The V and J ends lost 6 bases and 4 bases, in that order; junction bases with no gene match: 5. This CDR3 region has 15 residues. Germline lookup yields CDR1 MNHEY and CDR2 SMNVEV (reference sequence). CDR3 bases: TGTGCCAGCAGGCTAGCGGGGGAGGGCACCGGGGAGCTGTTTTTT. This sequence encodes CASRLAGEGTGELFF.

This clonotype was counted a few times. This chain joins TRBV6-6 and TRBJ2-1, with 12 bases lining up with TRBD2. The germline V gene encodes CDR1 MNHNY and CDR2 SVGAGI (reference sequence). Unmatched junction bases numbered 4, after V lost 4 bases and J lost 6 bases. The length of the CDR3 is 15 residues. The CDR3 loop reads CASSSRLAGVNEQFF. The CDR3 region has the DNA TGTGCCAGCAGTTCCCGACTAGCGGGGGTCAATGAGCAGTTCTTC.

V usage is TRBV5-6 and J usage is TRBJ2-7; D could derive from TRBD1 or TRBD2 (5 bases each). CDR3 size: 11 residues. Trimming left V 5 bases short and J 6 bases short, with 9 bases between. Germline CDR1 and CDR2: SGHDT and YYEEEE. For the CDR3, the DNA is TGTGCCAGCAGTGGGGCGGGCGAGCAGTACTTC. It is translated as CASSGAGEQYF.

The chain carries TRBV19 and TRBJ1-5; D call uncertain. Germline V gives CDR1 LNHDA, CDR2 SQIVND (reference sequence). Trimming cost V 6 bases and J 11 bases, with 11 bases left between them. The CDR3 runs 11 residues. In DNA, the CDR3 is TGTGCCAGTAGCGAAAGTGGGGCCCAGCATTTT. This sequence encodes CASSESGAQHF.

The chain couples TRBV12-3 or TRBV12-4 to TRBJ1-2; D gene uncertain. The CDR3 is 12 amino acids. V lost 4 bases to trimming and J lost 10 bases, with 13 bases between them. The CDR3 is CASSSRTSDYTF. The CDR3 coding sequence is TGTGCCAGCAGTTCGAGGACGAGCGACTACACCTTC.

The J gene is TRBJ1-5, the V gene TRBV28, with a tentative D call TRBD1 (5 bases). V gave up 3 bases and J gave up 2 bases, with 14 bases separating them. Germline values: CDR1 MDHEN, CDR2 SYDVKM. The CDR3 length is 16 residues. CDR3 loop: CASSFSGRAGNQPQHF. In nucleotides, the CDR3 is TGTGCCAGCAGTTTCTCAGGGCGGGCTGGCAATCAGCCCCAGCATTTT. The full variable domain, its missing parts supplied by reference TRBV28 and TRBJ1-5, is DVKVTQSSRYLVKRTGEKVFLECVQDMDHENMFWYRQDPGLGLRLIYFSYDVKMKEKGDIPEGYSVSREKKERFSLILESASTNQTSMYLCASSFSGRAGNQPQHFGDGTRLSIL.

This rearrangement joins TRBV7-9 to TRBJ2-7; TRBD2 matches at 9 bases. Trimming at V came to 5 bases and at J to 0 bases, leaving 11 bases not matched to a gene. This CDR3 has 17 amino acids. The germline gives CDR1 SEHNR, CDR2 FQNEAQ (reference sequence). The CDR3 loop is CASSPTGRGGISYEQYF. The CDR3 DNA follows: TGTGCCAGCAGCCCAACCGGGCGGGGGGGAATCTCCTACGAGCAGTACTTC. Drawing the rest from reference TRBV7-9 and TRBJ2-7, the complete variable domain is DTGVSQNPRHKITKRGQNVTFRCDPISEHNRLYWYRQTLGQGPEFLTYFQNEAQLEKSRLLSDRFSAERPKGSFSTLEIQRTEQGDSAMYLCASSPTGRGGISYEQYFGPGTRLTVT.

This clonotype was counted only a few times. The chain links TRBV12-5 to TRBJ1-2; D unresolved. In germline, CDR1 is LGHNT, CDR2 FRNRAP. The CDR3 has 15 amino acids. The V gene lost 1 base and the J gene lost 3 bases, with 12 bases spanning the gap. The CDR3 spells CASGLDRGLDYGYTF. CDR3 in DNA: TGTGCTAGTGGTTTGGATCGAGGGCTCGACTATGGCTACACCTTC.

The sample holds a few counts of this clonotype. The chain links TRBV4-3 to TRBJ2-1, with 7 bases aligning to TRBD2. This CDR3 is 16 amino acids long. Germline V gene lookup returns CDR1 LGHNA and CDR2 YSLEER. V shed 0 bases and J 2 bases; nucleotides not matched to a gene: 4. The DNA of the CDR3 is TGCGCCAGCAGCCAAGACCTTGGGGGGGCCTACAATGAGCAGTTCTTC. The encoded protein is CASSQDLGGAYNEQFF.

In its sample, this clonotype was seen a few times. V is TRBV4-1 and J is TRBJ1-1; D is uncertain. Germline lookup yields CDR1 MGHRA and CDR2 YSYEKL. CDR3 length: 11 residues. Trimming removed 0 bases at V and 8 bases at J, with 4 bases between. This CDR3 reads CASSQDLEAFF. The CDR3 DNA follows: TGCGCCAGCAGCCAAGATCTGGAAGCTTTCTTT.

This clonotype was seen only a few times. The rearrangement joins TRBV12-3 or TRBV12-4 to TRBJ1-1, with 9 bases lining up with TRBD1. This CDR3 comprises 17 residues. V lost 3 bases to trimming and J lost 0 bases; unmatched junction nucleotides: 8. The CDR3 spells CASSFPRQGVMNTEAFF. In DNA form, the CDR3 reads TGTGCCAGCAGTTTTCCCCGACAGGGGGTGATGAACACTGAAGCTTTCTTT.

V is TRBV19 and J is TRBJ1-2; D perhaps matches TRBD1 (5 bases). CDR1 LNHDA and CDR2 SQIVND come from the germline V gene (reference sequence). Trimming removed 5 bases at V and 3 bases at J, with 19 bases between. The CDR3 sequence is 16 residues long. CDR3 DNA: TGTGCCAGTAGTGGCCCGTGGGACCTACGGGACTATGGCTACACCTTC. It translates to CASSGPWDLRDYGYTF.

This clonotype was found a few times. V and J are TRBV7-6 and TRBJ2-5, with D tentatively TRBD1 (7 bases). This CDR3 region has 17 residues. CDR1 SGHVS and CDR2 FNYEAQ come from the germline V gene. V was cut by 0 bases and J by 4 bases, with 18 bases left in between. The CDR3 sequence is CASSLAAEGAFRETQYF. The DNA of the CDR3 is TGTGCCAGCAGCTTAGCAGCGGAGGGGGCATTTCGAGAGACCCAGTACTTC.

There are a few counts of this clonotype. An end of the junction differs from the germline gene, which may be a read error. Written as DNA, the CDR3 is TGTGCCAGCACCCCGAGGACAGGGGTGGAGACTCAGTACTTC. This sequence encodes CASTPRTGVETQYF. V is TRBV6-4 and J is TRBJ2-5; 9 bases are shared with TRBD1. The CDR3 totals 14 residues. Germline CDR1 reads MRHNA; CDR2 reads SNTAGT.

This clonotype was seen just once. This chain joins TRBV7-9 and TRBJ1-2, with TRBD1 identical over 10 bases. The CDR3 extends over 16 amino acids. J gave up 2 bases and V 4 bases, and 7 bases lay outside the gene matches. Germline assignment: CDR1 SEHNR and CDR2 FQNEAQ (reference sequence). CDR3 coding DNA: TGTGCCAGCAGCTCCCGGGACAGGGGCCCAAACTATGGCTACACCTTC. Translated, it gives CASSSRDRGPNYGYTF.

V is TRBV27 and J is TRBJ2-3; TRBD1 is a possible D gene (6 bases). Trimming pared 1 base from V and 7 bases from J, leaving 9 bases between. The CDR3 sequence is 13 residues long. Per germline, CDR1 MNHEY and CDR2 SMNVEV (reference sequence). CDR3 region: CASSLWDKNTQYF. Here the CDR3 DNA reads TGTGCCAGCAGTTTATGGGACAAAAATACGCAGTATTTT.

There are a few counts of this clonotype. The chain has TRBV7-8 and TRBJ1-2, with 7 nucleotides matching TRBD1. Germline CDR1 is SGHVS and CDR2 is FQNEAQ. This CDR3 spans 16 amino acids. Trimming at V came to 5 bases and at J to 1 base, leaving 10 bases not matched to a gene. The CDR3 coding sequence is TGTGCCAGCAGCAATCGGGACAGAGCGGTTAACTATGGCTACACCTTC. Its protein product is CASSNRDRAVNYGYTF.

This clonotype has at least ten counts. This chain links TRBV7-6 with TRBJ2-3; 8 bases align to TRBD2. The CDR3 consists of 16 residues. The trim removed 5 bases at V and 0 bases at J, leaving 7 bases unmatched. Germline V gene sequence: CDR1 SGHVS, CDR2 FNYEAQ. The DNA for the CDR3 is TGTGCCAGCAGCGCCGAACTAGCGGCAAGCACAGATACGCAGTATTTT. This encodes CASSAELAASTDTQYF.